This T cell receptor beta chain was found in a study of CD8+ T cells in alopecia areata. The study, taken as a whole, reports: When scalp samples are sequenced, resident alphabeta T cells of normal skin are also captured.

RNA extraction and reverse transcription yielded cDNA as sequencing template. Profiling relied on immunoSEQ multiplex PCR, and the TCRdb table lists in-frame clones only, not all of them. Among 90,000 to 150,000 clones listed, 53% were seen once. On this clone: Its antigen remains unidentified.

Treatment described: oral pan-JAK inhibitor, 5-10 mg twice daily. This TCR was recovered from a human donor with alopecia areata. The sequenced sample was CD4+ T cells sorted from blood, obtained at week 4, from a patient treated with tofacitinib.

As DNA, the CDR3 is TGTGCCAGCATACCGGGACTACCATCCTACGAGCAGTACTTC. Its protein is CASIPGLPSYEQYF. This chain uses TRBV6-6 with TRBJ2-7; 7 nucleotides line up with TRBD2. CDR3 size: 14 residues. The ends lost 7 bases at V and 1 base at J; junction bases unmatched: 7. Germline-derived CDR1 and CDR2 are MNHNY and SVGAGI (reference sequence).